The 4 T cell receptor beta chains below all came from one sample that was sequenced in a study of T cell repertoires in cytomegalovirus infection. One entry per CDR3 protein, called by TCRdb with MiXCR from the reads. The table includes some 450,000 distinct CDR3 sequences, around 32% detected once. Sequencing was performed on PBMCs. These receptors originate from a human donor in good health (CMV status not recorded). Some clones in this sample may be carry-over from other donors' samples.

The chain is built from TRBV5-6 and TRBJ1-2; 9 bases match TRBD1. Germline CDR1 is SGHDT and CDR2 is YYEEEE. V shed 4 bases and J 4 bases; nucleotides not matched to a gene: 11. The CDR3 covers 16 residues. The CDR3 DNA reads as TGTGCCAGCAGCGAACCAGCACAGGGGGCGGGCTATGGCTACACCTTC. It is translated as CASSEPAQGAGYGYTF.

CDR3 sequence: CASSPLDYPSNEQYF. The CDR3 DNA sequence: TGTGCCAGCTCACCTCTGGACTACCCCTCTAACGAGCAGTACTTC. The chain links TRBV18 to TRBJ2-7, with D possibly TRBD2 on 6 matching bases. Germline CDR1 reads KGHSH; CDR2 reads LQKENI. This CDR3 comprises 15 residues. V was pared by 3 bases and J by 5 bases, with 17 bases between.

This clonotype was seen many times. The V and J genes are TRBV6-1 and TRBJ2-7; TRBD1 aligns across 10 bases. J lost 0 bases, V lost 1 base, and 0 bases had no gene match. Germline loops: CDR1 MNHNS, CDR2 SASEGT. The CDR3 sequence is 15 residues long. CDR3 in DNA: TGTGCCAGCAGTGAAGGGACAGGGGGCTCCTACGAGCAGTACTTC. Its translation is CASSEGTGGSYEQYF.

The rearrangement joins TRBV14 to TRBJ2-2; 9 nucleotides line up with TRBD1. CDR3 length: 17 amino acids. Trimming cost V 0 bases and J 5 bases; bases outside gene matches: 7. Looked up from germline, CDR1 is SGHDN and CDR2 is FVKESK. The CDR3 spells CASSQDRDREWTGELFF. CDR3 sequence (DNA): TGTGCCAGCAGCCAAGATCGGGACAGGGAGTGGACCGGGGAGCTGTTTTTT.